This T cell receptor (beta chain) was identified in a study of cytomegalovirus exposure and HLA in healthy donors. About the study: Of around 400 genotyped donors, 81% grouped in the Caucasian-associated ancestry cluster. Whole-study results and caveats: Reportedly, diagnosis of cytomegalovirus status by the classifier showed high specificity and sensitivity. The records held CMV serostatus as the only immune exposure information. In a later analysis, HLA-associated TCR beta chains were more clonally expanded than equally common others.

60 Vbeta and 13 Jbeta primers were used in PCR. The table came from immunoSEQ multiplex PCR; TCRdb's copy has only in-frame clones and leaves some out. This sample yields around 150,000 clones, of which more than 65% are seen a single time; approximately 6% belongs to the top ten. Comments on this clone: Its antigen is currently unknown.

Germline values: CDR1 MRHNA, CDR2 SNTAGT. V was pared by 6 bases and J by 3 bases, with 2 bases of the junction left unmatched. This CDR3 contains 14 residues. Sequencing was carried out using PBMCs. The rearrangement joins TRBV6-4 to TRBJ2-1; TRBD1 matches at 10 bases. This clonotype was sampled from a man in his thirties or forties in good health and CMV-seropositive. The CDR3 nucleotides read TGTGCCAGCAGACGGGACAGGGGCTACAATGAGCAGTTCTTC. Protein product: CASRRDRGYNEQFF.